Here is one T cell receptor (beta chain) with its context. Its target is not known. The data stem from a study of cytomegalovirus exposure and HLA in healthy donors. The CDR3 is 17 residues long. V trimming: 0 bases; J trimming: 2 bases; junction bases outside the gene matches: 7. From germline, CDR1 is LGHNA and CDR2 YSLEER. The PCR had 60 Vbeta and 13 Jbeta primers. Produced via immunoSEQ multiplex PCR; TCRdb's table is partial and in-frame only. In the table there are 200,000 or so clones, about four fifths of which are singletons. Regarding the study as a whole: CMV serostatus stood as the only immune exposure information on hand. The productive fraction for most TCR beta V segments was about 87% or about 30% in an earlier analysis.

The specimen sequenced was PBMCs. The V gene is TRBV4-3, the J gene TRBJ1-3; 7 bases map to TRBD1. This clonotype originated in a boy between 2 and 10 years old in good health and CMV-seronegative. The DNA for the CDR3 is TGCGCCAGCAGCCAAGAGACAGGGCGGCACCCTGGAAACACCATATATTTT. This gives the protein CASSQETGRHPGNTIYF.